The present TCR beta chain was sequenced within a study of T cell responses to AZD1222 COVID-19 vaccine. Regarding this clone: The same CDR3 is also encoded by other DNA sequences in this sample.

Germline CDR1 is SGHRS and CDR2 is YFSETQ. The CDR3 is 15 amino acids. Trimming cost V 0 bases and J 0 bases, with 9 bases left between them. The table came from immunoSEQ multiplex PCR; TCRdb's copy has only in-frame clones and leaves some out. Here the sample spans 100,000 to 150,000 clones, about 90% being singletons. The receptor was derived from an adult in good health. The sample here was peripheral blood, taken on day 0 of MenACWY control vaccination. This rearrangement joins TRBV5-1 to TRBJ1-1; perhaps TRBD1 as D (5 bases). CDR3 region: CASSLVGGMNTEAFF. The CDR3 DNA sequence: TGCGCCAGCAGCTTGGTTGGGGGGATGAACACTGAAGCTTTCTTT.